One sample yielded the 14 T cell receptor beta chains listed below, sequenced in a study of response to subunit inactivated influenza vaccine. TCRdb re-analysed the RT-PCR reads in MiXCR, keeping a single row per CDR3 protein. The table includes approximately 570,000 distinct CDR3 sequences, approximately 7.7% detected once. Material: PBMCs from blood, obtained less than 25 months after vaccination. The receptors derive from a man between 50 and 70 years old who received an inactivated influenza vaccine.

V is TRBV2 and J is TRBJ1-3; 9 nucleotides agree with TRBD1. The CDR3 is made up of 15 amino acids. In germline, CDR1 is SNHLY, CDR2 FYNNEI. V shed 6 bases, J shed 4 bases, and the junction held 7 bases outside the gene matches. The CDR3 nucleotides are TGTGCCAGCAGGGACGCCGGGACAGGGGGAAACACCATATATTTT. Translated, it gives CASRDAGTGGNTIYF.

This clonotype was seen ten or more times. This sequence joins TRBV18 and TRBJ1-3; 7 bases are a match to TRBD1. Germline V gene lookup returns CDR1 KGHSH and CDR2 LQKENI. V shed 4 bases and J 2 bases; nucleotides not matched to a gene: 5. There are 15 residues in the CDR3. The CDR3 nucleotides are TGTGCCAGCTCACAAACGGGACAGCCTGGAAACACCATATATTTT. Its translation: CASSQTGQPGNTIYF.

CDR3 DNA: TGTGCCAGCAGCAGAGACAGGCAGGTCGAGACCCAGTACTTC. It encodes CASSRDRQVETQYF. This sequence joins TRBV28 and TRBJ2-5, with D possibly TRBD1 on 6 matching bases. The CDR3 has 14 amino acids. Trimming took 6 bases from V and 5 from J, leaving 16 bases between them. The germline V gene has CDR1 MDHEN and CDR2 SYDVKM.

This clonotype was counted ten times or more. This CDR3 reads CASSSALNYGYTF. The CDR3 region has the DNA TGTGCCAGCAGCTCCGCATTGAACTATGGCTACACCTTC. The chain employs TRBV7-2 and TRBJ1-2, with D hard to call. The length of the CDR3 is 13 residues. The V end was cut by 4 bases, the J end by 2 bases, with 8 bases between. Germline V lookup: CDR1 SGHTA, CDR2 FQGNSA.

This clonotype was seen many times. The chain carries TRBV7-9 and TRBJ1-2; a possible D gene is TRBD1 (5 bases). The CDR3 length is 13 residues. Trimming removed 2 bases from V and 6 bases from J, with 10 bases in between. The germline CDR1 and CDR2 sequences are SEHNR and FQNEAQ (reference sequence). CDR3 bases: TGTGCCAGCAGCTTAATGGGGCGACATGGCTACACCTTC. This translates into CASSLMGRHGYTF.

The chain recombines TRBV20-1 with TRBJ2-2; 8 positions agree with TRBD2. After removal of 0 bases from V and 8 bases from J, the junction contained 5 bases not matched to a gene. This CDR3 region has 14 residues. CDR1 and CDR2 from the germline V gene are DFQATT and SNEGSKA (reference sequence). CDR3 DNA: TGCAGTGCTAGAGAGCCGGGACTAGAAGGGGAGCTGTTTTTT. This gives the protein CSAREPGLEGELFF.

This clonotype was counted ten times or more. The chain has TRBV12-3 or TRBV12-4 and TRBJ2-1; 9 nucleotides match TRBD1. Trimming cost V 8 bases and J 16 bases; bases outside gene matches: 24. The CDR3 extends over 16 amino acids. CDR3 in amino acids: CASRPSGGTGIPPLFF. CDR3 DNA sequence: TGTGCCAGCCGCCCCTCTGGTGGGACAGGGATCCCCCCTCTCTTCTTC.

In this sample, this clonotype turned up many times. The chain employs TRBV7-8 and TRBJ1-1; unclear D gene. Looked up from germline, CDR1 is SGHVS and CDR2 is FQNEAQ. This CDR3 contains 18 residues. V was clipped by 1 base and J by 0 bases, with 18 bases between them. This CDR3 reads CASSLVLLRDTMNTEAFF. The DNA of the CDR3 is TGTGCCAGCAGCTTAGTTTTATTGAGGGATACGATGAACACTGAAGCTTTCTTT.

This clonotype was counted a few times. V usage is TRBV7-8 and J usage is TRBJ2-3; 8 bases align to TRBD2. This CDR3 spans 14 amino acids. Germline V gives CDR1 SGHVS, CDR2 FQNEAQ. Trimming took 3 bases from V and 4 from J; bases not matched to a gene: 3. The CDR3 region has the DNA TGTGCCAGCAGCTTTGCGGGAGGTCCAGATACGCAGTATTTT. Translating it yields CASSFAGGPDTQYF.

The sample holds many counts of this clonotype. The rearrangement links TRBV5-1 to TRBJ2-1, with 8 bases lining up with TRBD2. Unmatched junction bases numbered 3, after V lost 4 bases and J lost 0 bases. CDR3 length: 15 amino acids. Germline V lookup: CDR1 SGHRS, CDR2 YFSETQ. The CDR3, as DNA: TGCGCCAGCAGCCCCGGGACTAGCTCCTACAATGAGCAGTTCTTC. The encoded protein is CASSPGTSSYNEQFF.

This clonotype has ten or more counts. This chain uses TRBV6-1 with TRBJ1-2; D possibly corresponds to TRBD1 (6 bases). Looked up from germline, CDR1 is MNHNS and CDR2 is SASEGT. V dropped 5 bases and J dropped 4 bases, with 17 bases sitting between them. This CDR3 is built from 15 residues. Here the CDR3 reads CASSLRGQGIYGYTF. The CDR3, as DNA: TGTGCCAGCAGTCTTCGGGGTCAGGGGATCTATGGCTACACCTTC.

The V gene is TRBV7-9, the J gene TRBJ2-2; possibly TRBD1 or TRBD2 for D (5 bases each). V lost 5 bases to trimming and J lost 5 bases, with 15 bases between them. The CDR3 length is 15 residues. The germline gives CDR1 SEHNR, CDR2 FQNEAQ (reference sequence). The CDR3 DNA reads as TGTGCCAGCAGCCTTGATCTGGGACGTACCGGGGAGCTGTTTTTT. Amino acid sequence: CASSLDLGRTGELFF.

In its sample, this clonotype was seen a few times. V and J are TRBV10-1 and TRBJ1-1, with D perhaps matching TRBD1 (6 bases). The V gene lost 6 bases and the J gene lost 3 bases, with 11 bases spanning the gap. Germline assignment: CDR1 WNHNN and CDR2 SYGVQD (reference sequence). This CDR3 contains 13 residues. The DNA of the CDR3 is TGCGCCAGCAGCCGGGACATGGACACTGAAGCTTTCTTT. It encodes CASSRDMDTEAFF.

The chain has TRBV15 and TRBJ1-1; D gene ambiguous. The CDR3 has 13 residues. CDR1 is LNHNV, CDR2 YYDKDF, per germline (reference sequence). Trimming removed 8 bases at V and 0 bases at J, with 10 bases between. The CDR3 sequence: CATSGPMNTEAFF. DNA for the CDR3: TGTGCCACCTCCGGGCCTATGAACACTGAAGCTTTCTTT.